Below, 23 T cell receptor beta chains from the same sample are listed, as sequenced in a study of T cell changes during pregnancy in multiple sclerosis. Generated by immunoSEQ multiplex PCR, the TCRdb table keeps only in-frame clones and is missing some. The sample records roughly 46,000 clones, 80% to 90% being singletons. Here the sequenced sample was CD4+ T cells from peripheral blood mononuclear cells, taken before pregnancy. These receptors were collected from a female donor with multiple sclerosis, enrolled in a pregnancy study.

The CDR3 coding sequence is TGTGCCAGCAGCGCGGGACAGGGGATGGGTCAGCCCCAGCATTTT. Translated, it gives CASSAGQGMGQPQHF. The chain has TRBV11-2 and TRBJ1-5; 10 nucleotides line up with TRBD1. V lost 5 bases to trimming and J lost 6 bases; unmatched junction nucleotides: 7. This CDR3 has 15 amino acids. Germline assignment: CDR1 SGHAT and CDR2 FQNNGV.

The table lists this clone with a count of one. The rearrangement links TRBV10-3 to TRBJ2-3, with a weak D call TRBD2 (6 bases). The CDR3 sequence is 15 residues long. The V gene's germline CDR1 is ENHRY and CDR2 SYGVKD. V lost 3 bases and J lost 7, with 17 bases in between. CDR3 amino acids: CAISEPWRGSNTQYF. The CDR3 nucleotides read TGTGCCATCAGTGAACCCTGGCGGGGTAGCAATACGCAGTATTTT.

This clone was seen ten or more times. DNA of the CDR3: TGCGCCAGCAGCTTGAACGGGGGATCAAATCAGCCCCAGCATTTT. Translated, it gives CASSLNGGSNQPQHF. The chain is built from TRBV5-1 and TRBJ1-5; maybe TRBD1 (5 bases). Germline values: CDR1 SGHRS, CDR2 YFSETQ. This CDR3 spans 15 amino acids. Deletions cut 1 base from V and 4 bases from J, with 12 bases between.

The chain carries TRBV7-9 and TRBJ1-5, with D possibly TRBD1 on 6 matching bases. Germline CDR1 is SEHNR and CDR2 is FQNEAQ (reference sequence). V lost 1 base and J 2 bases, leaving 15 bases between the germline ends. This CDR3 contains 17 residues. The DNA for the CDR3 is TGTGCCAGCAGCTTAGGAGGCGGGGGCGCGGGCAATCAGCCCCAGCATTTT. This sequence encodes CASSLGGGGAGNQPQHF.

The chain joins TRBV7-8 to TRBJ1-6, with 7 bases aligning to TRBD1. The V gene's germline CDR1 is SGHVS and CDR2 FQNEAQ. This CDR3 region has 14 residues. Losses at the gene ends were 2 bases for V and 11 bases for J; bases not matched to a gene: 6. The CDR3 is CASSLQGQLTPLHF. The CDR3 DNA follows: TGTGCCAGCAGCTTACAGGGACAGCTGACACCCCTCCACTTT.

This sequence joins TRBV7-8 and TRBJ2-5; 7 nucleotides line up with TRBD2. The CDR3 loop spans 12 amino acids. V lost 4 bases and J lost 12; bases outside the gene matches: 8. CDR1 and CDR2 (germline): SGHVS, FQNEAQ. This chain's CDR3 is CASSYLTRGEYF. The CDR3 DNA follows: TGTGCCAGCAGCTATCTAACTCGGGGGGAGTACTTC.

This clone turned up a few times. CDR3 region: CAWNPGGGGGWRRAEAFF. CDR3 sequence (DNA): TGTGCCTGGAATCCGGGAGGGGGCGGAGGGTGGAGGAGGGCTGAAGCTTTCTTT. This chain connects TRBV30 to TRBJ1-1, with 7 bases fitting TRBD1. This CDR3 region has 18 residues. The junction had 23 bases not matched to a gene; V was cut back by 4 bases and J by 6 bases. From germline, CDR1 is GTSNPN and CDR2 SVGIG (reference sequence).

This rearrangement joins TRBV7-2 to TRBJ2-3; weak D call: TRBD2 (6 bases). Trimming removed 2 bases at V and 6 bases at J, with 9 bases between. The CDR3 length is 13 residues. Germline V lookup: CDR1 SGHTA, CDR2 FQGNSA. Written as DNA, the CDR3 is TGTGCCAGCAGCTTAACGCGGGATGATACGCAGTATTTT. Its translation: CASSLTRDDTQYF.

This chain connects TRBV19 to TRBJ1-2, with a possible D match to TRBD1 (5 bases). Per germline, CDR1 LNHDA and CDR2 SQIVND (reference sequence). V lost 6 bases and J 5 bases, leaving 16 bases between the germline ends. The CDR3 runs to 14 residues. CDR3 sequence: CASRNRDSLYGYTF. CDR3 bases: TGTGCCAGTAGGAACCGGGACTCCTTATATGGCTACACCTTC.

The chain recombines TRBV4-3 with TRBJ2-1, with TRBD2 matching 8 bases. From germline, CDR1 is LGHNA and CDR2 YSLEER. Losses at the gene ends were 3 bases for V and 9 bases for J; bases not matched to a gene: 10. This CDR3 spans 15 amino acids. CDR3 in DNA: TGCGCCAGCAGCCAGCTTCCGGGACTAGGGAGTGAGCAGTTCTTC. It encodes CASSQLPGLGSEQFF.

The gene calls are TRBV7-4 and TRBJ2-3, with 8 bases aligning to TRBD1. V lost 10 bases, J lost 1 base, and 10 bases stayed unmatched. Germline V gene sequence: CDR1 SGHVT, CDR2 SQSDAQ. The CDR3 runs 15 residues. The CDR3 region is CATEKDRVRTDTQYF. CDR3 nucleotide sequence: TGTGCCACCGAGAAGGACAGGGTCCGCACAGATACGCAGTATTTT.

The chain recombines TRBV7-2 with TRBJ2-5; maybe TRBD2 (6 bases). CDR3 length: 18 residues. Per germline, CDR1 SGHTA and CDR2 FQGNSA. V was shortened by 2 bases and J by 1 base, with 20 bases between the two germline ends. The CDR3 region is CASSLNSMGGFAQETQYF. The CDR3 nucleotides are TGTGCCAGCAGCTTAAACTCGATGGGAGGATTCGCCCAAGAGACCCAGTACTTC.

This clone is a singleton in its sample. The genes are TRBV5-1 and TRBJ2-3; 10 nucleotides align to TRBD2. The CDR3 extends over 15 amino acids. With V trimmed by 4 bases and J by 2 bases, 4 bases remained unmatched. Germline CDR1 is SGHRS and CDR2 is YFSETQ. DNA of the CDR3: TGCGCCAGCAGCCTGACTAGCGGGCCCACAGATACGCAGTATTTT. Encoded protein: CASSLTSGPTDTQYF.

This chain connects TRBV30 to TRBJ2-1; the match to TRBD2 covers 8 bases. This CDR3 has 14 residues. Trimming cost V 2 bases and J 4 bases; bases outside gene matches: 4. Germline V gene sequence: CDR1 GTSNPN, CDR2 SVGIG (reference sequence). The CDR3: CAWSTSGLYNEQFF. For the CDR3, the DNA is TGTGCCTGGAGTACTAGCGGCCTATACAATGAGCAGTTCTTC.

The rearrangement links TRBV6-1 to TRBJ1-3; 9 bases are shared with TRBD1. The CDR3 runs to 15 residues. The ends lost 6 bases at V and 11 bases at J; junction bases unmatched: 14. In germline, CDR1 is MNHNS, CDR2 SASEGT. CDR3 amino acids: CASSADRGVLRAIYF. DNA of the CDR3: TGTGCCAGCAGCGCCGACAGGGGGGTTTTAAGAGCCATATATTTT.

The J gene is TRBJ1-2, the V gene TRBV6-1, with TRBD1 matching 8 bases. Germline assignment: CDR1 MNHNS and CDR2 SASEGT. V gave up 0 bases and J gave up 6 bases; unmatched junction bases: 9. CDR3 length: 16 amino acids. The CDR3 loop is CASSEAWAGGNDGYTF. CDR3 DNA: TGTGCCAGCAGTGAAGCCTGGGCAGGGGGCAATGATGGCTACACCTTC.

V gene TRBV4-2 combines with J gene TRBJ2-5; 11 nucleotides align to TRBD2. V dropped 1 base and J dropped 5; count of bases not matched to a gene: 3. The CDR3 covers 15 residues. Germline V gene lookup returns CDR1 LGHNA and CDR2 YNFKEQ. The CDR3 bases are TGTGCCAGCAGCCAAGTAGCGGGGGGGCCGGAGACCCAGTACTTC. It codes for CASSQVAGGPETQYF.

The CDR3 bases are TGTGCCAGCAGCCTCGACAGGGGTCTCTATGGCTACACCTTC. Protein: CASSLDRGLYGYTF. The J gene is TRBJ1-2, the V gene TRBV9; TRBD1 matches 8 bases. Germline V lookup: CDR1 SGDLS, CDR2 YYNGEE. This CDR3 is built from 14 residues. V dropped 4 bases and J dropped 4; count of bases not matched to a gene: 6.

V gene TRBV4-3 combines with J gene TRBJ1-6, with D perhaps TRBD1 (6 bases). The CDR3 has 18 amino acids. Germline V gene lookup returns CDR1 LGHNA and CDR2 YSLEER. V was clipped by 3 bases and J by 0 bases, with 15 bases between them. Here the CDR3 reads CASSQAPYRASYNSPLHF. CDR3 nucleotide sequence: TGCGCCAGCAGCCAGGCCCCTTACAGGGCCTCCTATAATTCACCCCTCCACTTT.

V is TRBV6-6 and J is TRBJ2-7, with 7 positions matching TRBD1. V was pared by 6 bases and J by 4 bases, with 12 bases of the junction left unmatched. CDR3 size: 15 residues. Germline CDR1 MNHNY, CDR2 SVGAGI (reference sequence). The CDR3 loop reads CASRTIRQGGYEQYF. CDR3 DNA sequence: TGTGCCAGCAGAACGATACGACAGGGTGGGTACGAGCAGTACTTC.

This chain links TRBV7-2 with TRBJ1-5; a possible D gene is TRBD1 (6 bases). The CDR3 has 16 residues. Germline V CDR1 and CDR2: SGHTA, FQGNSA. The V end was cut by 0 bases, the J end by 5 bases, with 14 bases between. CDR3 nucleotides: TGTGCCAGCAGCTTAGCCGGCAGGGGCGCGGATCAGCCCCAGCATTTT. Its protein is CASSLAGRGADQPQHF.

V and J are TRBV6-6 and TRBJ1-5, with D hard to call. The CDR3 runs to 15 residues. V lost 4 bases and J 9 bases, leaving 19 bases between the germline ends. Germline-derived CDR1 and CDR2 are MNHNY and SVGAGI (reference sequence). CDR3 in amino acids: CASSSPTAGSTPQHF. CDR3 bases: TGTGCCAGCAGTTCCCCGACGGCGGGAAGCACGCCCCAGCATTTT.

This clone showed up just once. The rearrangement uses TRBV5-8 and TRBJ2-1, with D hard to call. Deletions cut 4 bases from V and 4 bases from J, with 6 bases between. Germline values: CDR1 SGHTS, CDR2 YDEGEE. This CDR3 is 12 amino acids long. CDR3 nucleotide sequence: TGTGCCAGCAGCGGCCTTTACAATGAGCAGTTCTTC. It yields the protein CASSGLYNEQFF. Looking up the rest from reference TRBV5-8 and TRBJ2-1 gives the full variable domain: EAGVTQSPTHLIKTRGQQATLRCSPISGHTSVYWYQQALGLGLQFLLWYDEGEERNRGNFPPRFSGRQFPNYSSELNVNALELEDSALYLCASSGLYNEQFFGPGTRLTVL.